This TCR beta chain was sequenced in a study of CD8+CD57+ T cells in acquired aplastic anemia. In the study overall: Quantities of DNA derived from sorted CD4+ and CD8+ cells averaged roughly 3.4 ug. Study-wide points: Patients shared twenty-nine CD8+ CDR3 sequences with controls.

A word on this clonotype: Its target is not known.

V gave up 0 bases and J gave up 5 bases; unmatched junction bases: 2. CDR1 is LNHNV, CDR2 YYDKDF, per germline (reference sequence). The CDR3 consists of 15 residues. For CDR3 and TCR beta VDJ profiling, genomic DNA was the template used. TCRdb processed the reads anew with MiXCR; each CDR3 protein has one entry. In the table there are tens of thousands of distinct CDR3 sequences, 68% of which are singletons. The receptor was isolated from a human donor in good health, serving as a control. Material for sequencing was sorted CD4+, CD8+, or CD8+CD57+ T cells (not recorded which) from PBMCs. The V gene is TRBV15, the J gene TRBJ1-4; 8 bases fit TRBD1. This chain's CDR3 is CATSRDRTGNEKLFF. CDR3 bases: TGTGCCACCAGCAGAGATCGGACAGGGAATGAAAAACTGTTTTTT.